This T cell receptor beta chain was captured by sequencing in a study of T-cell reconstitution after alpha-beta-depleted transplantation in children. It was with unique molecular identifiers that the TCRbeta library was prepared. One entry per CDR3 protein, called by TCRdb with MiXCR from the PCR reads. Of roughly 200,000 distinct CDR3 sequences listed, about 6.8% are singletons. In this sample, this clonotype turned up many times. With 5 bases clipped from V and 0 bases from J, the junction kept 4 bases outside the gene matches. This CDR3 contains 16 residues. CDR1 SQVTM and CDR2 ANQGSEA come from the germline V gene.

The genes are TRBV29-1 and TRBJ2-2, with 12 bases fitting TRBD2. This receptor was obtained from a human donor who donated a stem cell graft to a child with Wiskott-Aldrich syndrome. Sample: PBMCs from the stem cell graft donor, taken from the stem cell graft. Here the CDR3 reads CSVRLAGDANTGELFF. The CDR3 bases are TGCAGCGTTAGACTAGCGGGAGACGCGAACACCGGGGAGCTGTTTTTT.